The next 16 T cell receptor beta chains were all read from a single sample in a study of CD8 T cells in Susac syndrome (dated by TCRdb to about 2019). Library preparation was by the immunoSEQ multiplex PCR assay. RNA was extracted with the RNeasy kit and 0.5 to 1 ug was reverse transcribed using random hexamers. The public reads were reanalyzed by TCRdb: fastp trimming at Q25, MiXCR alignment, in-frame beta chains only. CDR3 protein duplicates are merged, each entry listing the most common genes and DNA. Recorded for this sample are hundreds of thousands of distinct CDR3 sequences; about 94% of them occurred a single time. The top ten clonotypes cover over 0.15% of the sample. The sequenced sample was CD4+ T cells from PBMCs. The source is a human donor with Susac syndrome.

This clonotype occurred once. The CDR3 loop reads CASRHGEYQETQYF. CDR3 sequence (DNA): TGTGCCAGCAGGCACGGGGAATACCAAGAGACCCAGTACTTC. The chain employs TRBV12-3 or TRBV12-4 and TRBJ2-5, with D possibly matching TRBD2 (5 bases). The CDR3 is 14 residues long. Trimming shortened V by 6 bases and J by 0 bases, and 11 bases separated the two germline ends.

The V call is TRBV20-1, the J call TRBJ1-1; possibly TRBD1 for D (6 bases). From germline, CDR1 is DFQATT and CDR2 SNEGSKA (reference sequence). With 6 bases removed from V and 4 bases from J, the gap between germline ends came to 12 bases. This CDR3 contains 12 residues. The CDR3 region has the DNA TGCAGTGCAGAGAACAGGGTCACTGAAGCTTTCTTT. It translates to CSAENRVTEAFF.

The chain employs TRBV20-1 and TRBJ1-2, with D possibly TRBD1 on 5 matching bases. CDR3 length: 15 amino acids. The germline V gene has CDR1 DFQATT and CDR2 SNEGSKA (reference sequence). The V end was cut by 1 base, the J end by 1 base, with 13 bases between. CDR3 DNA: TGCAGTGCTAGAGGCAGGGTCCTCTTTAACTATGGCTACACCTTC. This gives the protein CSARGRVLFNYGYTF.

This chain links TRBV6-2 or TRBV6-3 with TRBJ2-1; D might be TRBD1 (6 bases). The CDR3 is 13 amino acids. V was shortened by 5 bases and J by 3 bases, with 8 bases between the two germline ends. Germline V gene sequence: CDR1 MNHEY, CDR2 SVGEGT. CDR3 coding DNA: TGTGCCAGCAGTGAGGACAGCTACAATGAGCAGTTCTTC. Protein sequence: CASSEDSYNEQFF.

V gene TRBV9 combines with J gene TRBJ2-1, with a tentative D call TRBD2 (6 bases). In germline, CDR1 is SGDLS, CDR2 YYNGEE. V lost 4 bases and J 2 bases, leaving 16 bases between the germline ends. The CDR3 length is 16 residues. CDR3 in amino acids: CASSTPGGGTYNEQFF. The CDR3 coding sequence is TGTGCCAGCAGCACCCCCGGTGGGGGGACCTACAATGAGCAGTTCTTC.

The chain has TRBV2 and TRBJ2-1; 9 positions agree with TRBD2. The CDR3 covers 14 residues. V shed 5 bases and J 7 bases; nucleotides not matched to a gene: 6. Germline-derived CDR1 and CDR2 are SNHLY and FYNNEI. CDR3 nucleotides: TGTGCCAGCAGTACGACTAGCGGCGAAAATGAGCAGTTCTTC. It encodes CASSTTSGENEQFF.

V is TRBV11-3 and J is TRBJ2-2; 7 bases line up with TRBD1. The CDR3 length is 16 residues. Looked up from germline, CDR1 is SGHNT and CDR2 is YENEEA. The V segment lost 1 base and the J segment 6 bases; nucleotides outside the gene matches: 8. The CDR3 is CASSLGTGPSAGELFF. The CDR3 region has the DNA TGTGCCAGCAGCTTAGGGACAGGTCCTTCCGCCGGGGAGCTGTTTTTT. The whole variable domain, remainder taken from reference TRBV11-3 and TRBJ2-2, is EAGVVQSPRYKIIEKKQPVAFWCNPISGHNTLYWYLQNLGQGPELLIRYENEEAVDDSQLPKDRFSAERLKGVDSTLKIQPAELGDSAVYLCASSLGTGPSAGELFFGEGSRLTVL.

This chain connects TRBV27 to TRBJ1-1, with D possibly matching TRBD1 (6 bases). The V end was cut by 6 bases, the J end by 3 bases, with 14 bases between. The CDR3 consists of 14 residues. Germline CDR1 and CDR2: MNHEY and SMNVEV (reference sequence). The CDR3 DNA is TGTGCCAGCAGAGAACAGGGTTTGGACACTGAAGCTTTCTTT. This encodes CASREQGLDTEAFF.

V is TRBV18 and J is TRBJ1-1; the D is unclear. CDR1 and CDR2 (germline): KGHSH, LQKENI. This CDR3 has 14 amino acids. Trimming shortened V by 5 bases and J by 4 bases, and 14 bases separated the two germline ends. Here the CDR3 reads CASSSDGWFTEAFF. CDR3 coding DNA: TGTGCCAGCTCATCGGACGGATGGTTCACTGAAGCTTTCTTT.

The chain carries TRBV19 and TRBJ2-7; D tentatively fits TRBD1 or TRBD2 (5 bases each). This CDR3 region has 15 residues. The germline CDR1 and CDR2 sequences are LNHDA and SQIVND (reference sequence). Deletions cut 3 bases from V and 3 bases from J, with 15 bases between. The CDR3 DNA is TGTGCCAGTAGTATCTCTCCCGGGACCGGCTACGAGCAGTACTTC. Its translation: CASSISPGTGYEQYF.

The rearrangement joins TRBV12-3 or TRBV12-4 to TRBJ2-5, with 9 positions matching TRBD2. The CDR3 length is 15 residues. The V gene end was trimmed by 7 bases and the J gene end by 5 bases; junction bases not matched to a gene: 11. For the CDR3, the DNA is TGTGCCAGCACCCTTAGCGGGGGATCGCGGGAGACCCAGTACTTC. Translated, it gives CASTLSGGSRETQYF.

The J gene is TRBJ1-2, the V gene TRBV9; 7 bases fit TRBD1. Losses at the gene ends were 3 bases for V and 4 bases for J; bases not matched to a gene: 12. Germline V gene data show CDR1 as SGDLS and CDR2 as YYNGEE. This CDR3 contains 16 residues. CDR3 nucleotides: TGTGCCAGCAGCGATTACCCCGGGACAGCCCCCTATGGCTACACCTTC. Its translation: CASSDYPGTAPYGYTF.

The rearrangement joins TRBV11-2 to TRBJ2-5; 7 bases map to TRBD1. The germline V gene has CDR1 SGHAT and CDR2 FQNNGV. The CDR3 sequence is 14 residues long. J gave up 2 bases and V 7 bases, and 7 bases lay outside the gene matches. The CDR3 protein is CASNVQGEQETQYF. The CDR3 DNA reads TGTGCCAGCAACGTTCAGGGGGAACAAGAGACCCAGTACTTC.

DNA of the CDR3: TGCAGTGCTAGGGGACCACCCAGCAATCAGCCCCAGCATTTT. It specifies CSARGPPSNQPQHF. This chain uses TRBV20-1 with TRBJ1-5, with D possibly being TRBD1 (5 bases). Trimming stripped 3 bases from V and 1 base from J, with 10 bases between. Germline lookup yields CDR1 DFQATT and CDR2 SNEGSKA (reference sequence). CDR3 length: 14 residues.

The chain recombines TRBV20-1 with TRBJ2-1; tentatively, D is TRBD1 (5 bases). The ends were cut back, 8 bases at V and 8 bases at J, with 16 bases in the middle. The CDR3 is made up of 12 amino acids. Germline loops: CDR1 DFQATT, CDR2 SNEGSKA (reference sequence). This CDR3 reads CSSRARRDEQFF. DNA of the CDR3: TGCAGTTCGAGAGCCCGCAGGGATGAGCAGTTCTTC.

The genes are TRBV5-1 and TRBJ2-4, with D maybe TRBD1 (5 bases). The CDR3 runs to 16 residues. CDR1 is SGHRS and CDR2 is YFSETQ in the germline V gene. V lost 0 bases, J lost 3 bases, and 13 bases lay in between. The CDR3 loop reads CASSLGIRADKNIQYF. The CDR3 DNA follows: TGCGCCAGCAGCTTGGGAATCAGGGCGGACAAAAACATTCAGTACTTC.